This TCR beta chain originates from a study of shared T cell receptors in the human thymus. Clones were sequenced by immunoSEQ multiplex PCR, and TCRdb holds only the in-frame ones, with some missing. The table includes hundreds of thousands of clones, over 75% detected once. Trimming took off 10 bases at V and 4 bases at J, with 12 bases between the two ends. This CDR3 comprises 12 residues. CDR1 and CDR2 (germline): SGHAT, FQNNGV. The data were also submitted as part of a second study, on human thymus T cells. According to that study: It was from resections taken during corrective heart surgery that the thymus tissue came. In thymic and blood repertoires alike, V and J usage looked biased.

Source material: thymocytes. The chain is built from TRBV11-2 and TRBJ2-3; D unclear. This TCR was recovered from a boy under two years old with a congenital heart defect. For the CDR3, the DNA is TGTGCCACACCCGGAGTGGCAGATACGCAGTATTTT. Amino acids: CATPGVADTQYF.